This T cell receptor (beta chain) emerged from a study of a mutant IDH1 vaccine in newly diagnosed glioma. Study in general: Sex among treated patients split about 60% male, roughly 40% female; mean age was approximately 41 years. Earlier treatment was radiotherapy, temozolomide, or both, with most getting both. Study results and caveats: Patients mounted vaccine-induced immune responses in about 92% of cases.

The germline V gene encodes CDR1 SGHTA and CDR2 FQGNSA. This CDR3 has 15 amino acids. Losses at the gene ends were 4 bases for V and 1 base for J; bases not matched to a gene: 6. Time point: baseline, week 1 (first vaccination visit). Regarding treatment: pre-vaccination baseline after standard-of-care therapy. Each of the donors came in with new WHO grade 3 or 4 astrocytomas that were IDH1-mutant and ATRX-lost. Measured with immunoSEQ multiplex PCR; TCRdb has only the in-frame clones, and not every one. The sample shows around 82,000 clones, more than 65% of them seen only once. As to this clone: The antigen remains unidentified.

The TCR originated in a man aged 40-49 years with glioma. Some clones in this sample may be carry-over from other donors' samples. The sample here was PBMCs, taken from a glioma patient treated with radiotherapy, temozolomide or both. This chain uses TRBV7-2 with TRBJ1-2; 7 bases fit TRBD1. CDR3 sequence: CASSWDSVDNYGYTF. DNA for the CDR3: TGTGCCAGCAGCTGGGACAGCGTCGATAACTATGGCTACACCTTC. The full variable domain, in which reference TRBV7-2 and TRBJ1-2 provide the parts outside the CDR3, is GAGVSQSPSNKVTEKGKDVELRCDPISGHTALYWYRQSLGQGLEFLIYFQGNSAPDKSGLPSDRFSAERTGGSVSTLTIQRTQQEDSAVYLCASSWDSVDNYGYTFGSGTRLTVV.